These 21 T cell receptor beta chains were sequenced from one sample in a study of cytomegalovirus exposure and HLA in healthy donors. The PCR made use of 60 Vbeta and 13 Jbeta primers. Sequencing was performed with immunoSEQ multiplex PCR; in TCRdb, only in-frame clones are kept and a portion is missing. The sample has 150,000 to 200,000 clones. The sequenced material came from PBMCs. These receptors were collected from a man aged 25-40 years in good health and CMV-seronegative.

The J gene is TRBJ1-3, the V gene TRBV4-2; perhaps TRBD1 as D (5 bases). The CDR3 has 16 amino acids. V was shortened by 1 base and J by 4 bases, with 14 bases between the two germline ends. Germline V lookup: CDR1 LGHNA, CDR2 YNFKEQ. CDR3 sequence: CASSQGPQGVGNTIYF. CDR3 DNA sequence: TGTGCCAGCAGCCAAGGACCCCAGGGTGTGGGAAACACCATATATTTT.

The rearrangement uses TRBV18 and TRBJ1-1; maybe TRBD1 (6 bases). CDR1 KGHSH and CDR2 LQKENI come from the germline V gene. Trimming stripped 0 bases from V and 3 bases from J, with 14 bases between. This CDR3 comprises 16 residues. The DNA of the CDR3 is TGTGCCAGCTCACCACCGGCTGGGGGGGCTCACACTGAAGCTTTCTTT. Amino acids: CASSPPAGGAHTEAFF.

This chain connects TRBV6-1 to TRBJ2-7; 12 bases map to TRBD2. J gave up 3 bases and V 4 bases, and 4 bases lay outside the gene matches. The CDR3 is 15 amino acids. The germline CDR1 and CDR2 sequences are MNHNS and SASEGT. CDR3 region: CASSGELAGGYEQYF. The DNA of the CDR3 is TGTGCCAGCAGTGGGGAACTAGCGGGGGGCTACGAGCAGTACTTC.

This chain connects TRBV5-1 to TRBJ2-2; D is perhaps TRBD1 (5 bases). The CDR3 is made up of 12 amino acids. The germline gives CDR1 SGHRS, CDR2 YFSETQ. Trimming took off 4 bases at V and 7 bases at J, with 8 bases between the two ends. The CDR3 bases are TGCGCCAGCAGCATACAGGACGGGGAGCTGTTTTTT. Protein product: CASSIQDGELFF. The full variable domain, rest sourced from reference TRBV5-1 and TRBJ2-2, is KAGVTQTPRYLIKTRGQQVTLSCSPISGHRSVSWYQQTPGQGLQFLFEYFSETQRNKGNFPGRFSGRQFSNSRSEMNVSTLELGDSALYLCASSIQDGELFFGEGSRLTVL.

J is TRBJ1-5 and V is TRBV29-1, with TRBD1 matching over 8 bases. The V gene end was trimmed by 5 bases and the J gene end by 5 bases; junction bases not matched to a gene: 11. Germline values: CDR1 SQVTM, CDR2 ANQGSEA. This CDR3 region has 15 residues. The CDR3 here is CSVRPGTGLDQPQHF. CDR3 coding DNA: TGCAGCGTTCGACCCGGGACAGGCTTGGATCAGCCCCAGCATTTT.

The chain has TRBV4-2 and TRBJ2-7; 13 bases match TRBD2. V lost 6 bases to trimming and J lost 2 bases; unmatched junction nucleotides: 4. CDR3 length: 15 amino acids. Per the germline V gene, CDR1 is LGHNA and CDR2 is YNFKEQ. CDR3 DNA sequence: TGTGCCAGCAGTGAGACTAGCGGGGGGACCTACGAGCAGTACTTC. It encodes CASSETSGGTYEQYF.

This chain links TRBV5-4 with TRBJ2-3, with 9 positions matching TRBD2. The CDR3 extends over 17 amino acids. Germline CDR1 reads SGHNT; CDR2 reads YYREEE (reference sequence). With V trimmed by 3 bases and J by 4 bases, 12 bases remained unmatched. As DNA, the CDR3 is TGTGCCAGCAGCTCGGGTGGTAGCGGGAGAGGTGCAGATACGCAGTATTTT. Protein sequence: CASSSGGSGRGADTQYF.

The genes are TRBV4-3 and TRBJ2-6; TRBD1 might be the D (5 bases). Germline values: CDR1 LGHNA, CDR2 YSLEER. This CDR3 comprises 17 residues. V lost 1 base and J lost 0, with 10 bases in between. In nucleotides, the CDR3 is TGCGCCAGCAGCCAAGCTGCAGGGCTCTCTGGGGCCAACGTCCTGACTTTC. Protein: CASSQAAGLSGANVLTF.

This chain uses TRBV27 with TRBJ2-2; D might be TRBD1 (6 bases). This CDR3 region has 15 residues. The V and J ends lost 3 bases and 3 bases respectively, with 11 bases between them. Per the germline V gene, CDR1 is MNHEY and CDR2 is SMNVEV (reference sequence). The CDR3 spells CASSFGTGYTGELFF. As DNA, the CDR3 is TGTGCCAGCAGTTTCGGAACAGGGTACACCGGGGAGCTGTTTTTT.

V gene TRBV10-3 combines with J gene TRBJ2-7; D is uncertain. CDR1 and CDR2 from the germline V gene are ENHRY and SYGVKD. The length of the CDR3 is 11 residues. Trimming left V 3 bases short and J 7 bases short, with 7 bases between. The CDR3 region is CAISEVEEQYF. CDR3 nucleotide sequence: TGTGCCATCAGTGAAGTAGAGGAGCAGTACTTC.

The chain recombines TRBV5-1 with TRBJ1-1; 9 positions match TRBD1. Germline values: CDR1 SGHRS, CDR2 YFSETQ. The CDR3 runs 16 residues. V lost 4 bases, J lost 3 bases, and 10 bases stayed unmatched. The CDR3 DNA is TGCGCCAGCAGCCTCGGACAGGGGATTGTGGACACTGAAGCTTTCTTT. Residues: CASSLGQGIVDTEAFF.

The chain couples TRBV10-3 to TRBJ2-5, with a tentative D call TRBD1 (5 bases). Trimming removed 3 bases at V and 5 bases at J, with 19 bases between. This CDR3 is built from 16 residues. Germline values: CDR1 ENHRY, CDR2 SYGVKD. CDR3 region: CAISEAPSGQWETQYF. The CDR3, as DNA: TGTGCCATCAGTGAAGCCCCTTCAGGACAATGGGAGACCCAGTACTTC.

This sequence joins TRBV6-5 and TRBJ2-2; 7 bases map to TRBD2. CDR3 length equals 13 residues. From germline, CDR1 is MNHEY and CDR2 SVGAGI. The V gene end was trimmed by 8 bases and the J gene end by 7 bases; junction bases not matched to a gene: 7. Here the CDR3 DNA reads TGTGCCAGCTCACCGGGGGGTAGCGGGGAGCTGTTTTTT. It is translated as CASSPGGSGELFF.

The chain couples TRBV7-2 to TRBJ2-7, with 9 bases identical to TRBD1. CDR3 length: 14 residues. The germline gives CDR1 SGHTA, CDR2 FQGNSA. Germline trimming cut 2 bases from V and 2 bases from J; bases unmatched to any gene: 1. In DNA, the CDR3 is TGTGCCAGCAGCTTATGGGACAGGGCCTACGAGCAGTACTTC. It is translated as CASSLWDRAYEQYF.

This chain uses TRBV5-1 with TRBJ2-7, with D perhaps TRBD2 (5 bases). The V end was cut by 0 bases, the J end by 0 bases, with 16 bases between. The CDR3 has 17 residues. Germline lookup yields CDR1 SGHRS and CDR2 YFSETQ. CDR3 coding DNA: TGCGCCAGCAGCTTGGGGACGTTGGGGAGCCTCTCCTACGAGCAGTACTTC. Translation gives CASSLGTLGSLSYEQYF.

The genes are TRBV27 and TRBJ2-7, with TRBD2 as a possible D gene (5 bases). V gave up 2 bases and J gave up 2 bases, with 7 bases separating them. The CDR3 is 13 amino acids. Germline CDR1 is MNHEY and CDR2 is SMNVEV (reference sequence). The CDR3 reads CASSLGSPYEQYF. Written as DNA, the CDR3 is TGTGCCAGCAGTTTAGGGAGCCCCTACGAGCAGTACTTC.

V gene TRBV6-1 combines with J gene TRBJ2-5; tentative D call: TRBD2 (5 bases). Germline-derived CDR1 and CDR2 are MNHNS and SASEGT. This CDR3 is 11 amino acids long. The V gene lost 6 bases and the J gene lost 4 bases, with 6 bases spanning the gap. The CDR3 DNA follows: TGTGCCAGCAGCGGACTAGAGACCCAGTACTTC. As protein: CASSGLETQYF.

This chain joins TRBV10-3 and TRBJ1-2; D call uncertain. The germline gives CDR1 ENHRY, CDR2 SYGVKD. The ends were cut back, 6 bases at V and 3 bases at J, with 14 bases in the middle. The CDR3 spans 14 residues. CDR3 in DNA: TGTGCCATCAGCTCCAATGACGGGGACTATGGCTACACCTTC. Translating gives CAISSNDGDYGYTF.

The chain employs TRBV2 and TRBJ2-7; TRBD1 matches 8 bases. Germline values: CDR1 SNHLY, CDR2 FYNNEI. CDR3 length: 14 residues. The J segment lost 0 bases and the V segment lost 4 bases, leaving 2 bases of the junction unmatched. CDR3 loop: CASSGQGSSYEQYF. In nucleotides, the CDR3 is TGTGCCAGCAGTGGACAGGGGAGCTCCTACGAGCAGTACTTC.

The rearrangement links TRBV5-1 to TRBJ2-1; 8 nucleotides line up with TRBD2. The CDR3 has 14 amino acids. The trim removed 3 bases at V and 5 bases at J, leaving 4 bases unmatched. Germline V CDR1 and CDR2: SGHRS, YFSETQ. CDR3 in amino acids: CASSWTSRHNEQFF. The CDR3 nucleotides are TGCGCCAGCAGCTGGACTAGCAGACACAATGAGCAGTTCTTC.

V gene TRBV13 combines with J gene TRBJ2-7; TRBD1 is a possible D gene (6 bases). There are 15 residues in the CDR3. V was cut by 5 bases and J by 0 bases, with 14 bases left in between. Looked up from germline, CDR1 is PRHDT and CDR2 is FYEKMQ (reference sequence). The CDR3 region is CASSATGQVSYEQYF. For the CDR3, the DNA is TGTGCCAGCAGCGCCACGGGACAAGTCTCCTACGAGCAGTACTTC.